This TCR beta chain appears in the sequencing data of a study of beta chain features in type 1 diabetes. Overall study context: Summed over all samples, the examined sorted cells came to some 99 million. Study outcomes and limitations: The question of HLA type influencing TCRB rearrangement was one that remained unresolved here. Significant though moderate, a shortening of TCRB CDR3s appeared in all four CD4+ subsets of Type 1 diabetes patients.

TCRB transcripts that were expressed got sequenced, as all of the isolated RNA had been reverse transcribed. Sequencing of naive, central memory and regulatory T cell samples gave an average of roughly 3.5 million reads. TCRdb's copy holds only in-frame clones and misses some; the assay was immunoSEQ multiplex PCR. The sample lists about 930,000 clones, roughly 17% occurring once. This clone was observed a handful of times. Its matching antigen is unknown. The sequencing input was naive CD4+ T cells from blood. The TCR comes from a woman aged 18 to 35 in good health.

CDR3: CAISEIGGYEQYF. The CDR3 DNA reads as TGTGCCATCAGTGAGATTGGGGGATACGAGCAGTACTTC. This chain uses TRBV10-3 with TRBJ2-7; tentatively, D is TRBD1 or TRBD2 (5 bases each). Trimming stripped 2 bases from V and 4 bases from J, with 9 bases between. The CDR3 spans 13 residues. Germline loops: CDR1 ENHRY, CDR2 SYGVKD.